Sequencing of this T cell receptor (beta chain) was carried out in a study of shared clonotypes between healthy human individuals (TCRdb year 2020). For context, the study as a whole: A couple of women and a few men aged 18 to 49 years were included in the cohort. For each donor, CD4 naive and CD4 memory were each run on three plates, CD8 naive on two plates, and CD8 memory on one plate. The study deeply sequenced blood TCR repertoires of 5 or 6 healthy adults to estimate repertoire size and the extent of clonotype sharing between individuals. Libraries were prepared and TCR repertoires were sequenced by different laboratories using diverse techniques, in order to increase sequencing depth and limit assay-specific biases. Between about 0.8 and 9.5 billion PBMCs per donor were obtained by leukapheresis.

The study at large found these results: Sampling was restricted to blood, and TCR repertoires in tissues likely differ from the TCR repertoires found in blood. When a few donors were compared, the shared fraction of clonotypes was 5% to 6.5% for naive CD4, 3.5% for naive CD8, roughly 2.5% for memory CD4, and 0.3% to 0.5% for memory CD8. Naive subsets generally had larger estimated clonotype richness than memory subsets. Compared with non-shared clonotypes, clonotypes shared by all four sorted-subset donors had higher generation probabilities. Because the study included a small number of donors, the genetic and exposure-history diversity represented was limited. Based on pairwise subsampling, the degree of clonotype sharing among donors was expected to be affected by sequencing depth. Incomplete sequencing was indicated by rarefaction of sorted-subset datasets, despite the large sequencing depth.

Worth noting for this clone: This clone's antigen is unknown. One base away there is no much larger clone; base qualities are not given.

TCR CDR3 regions were amplified from genomic DNA by multiplex PCR using the deep immunoSEQ assay. Extracted genomic DNA from each cell subset was spread evenly across all wells of several immunoSEQ 96-well plates, with each plate serving as a replicate. Each replicate PCR for sorted subsets received roughly 200 ng genomic DNA, equal to tens of thousands of T cell genomes. Purified libraries were measured with a Qubit 3.0 fluorometer, size-checked on a Bioanalyzer 2100, and measured again with the KAPA Library Quantification kit. A separate single-read 150-cycle Illumina NextSeq 550 flow cell was used to sequence each immunoSEQ 96-well plate. The authors processed their data as follows. Because the immunoSEQ output included only junctional sequences and no quality scores, the filtering could not be the same as the filtering used for full-length reads. Sequences were annotated with PyIR, a Python wrapper for IgBLAST v1.9, and V/J genes and CDR3 were assigned using IMGT germline references. Reads were filtered out if the reads had weak V/J assignments (E-value above 1e-6), no CDR3, stop codons, out-of-frame junctions, or ambiguous translated residues. V3J clonotypes were defined by identical inferred V gene, J gene, and CDR3 amino acid sequence. Percentage overlap between repertoires was calculated by dividing the number of shared unique clonotypes by the size of the smaller repertoire. Repertoire richness was assessed with RTK rarefaction, the Chao1 estimator, and Recon v2.1 estimates of unobserved clonotypes. OLGA was used to compute generation probabilities for all TCRbeta clonotypes that the gDNA method yielded from a few donors. TCRdb's version of the immuneACCESS table is confined to in-frame rearrangements and falls short of the full clone set. An unresolved V gene accounts for under half of the shortfall where checked; the remainder is of unknown origin. For V, J and clone size, that table is used; D and trimming come from the DNA. In this sample the table shows roughly 2.5 million clones, roughly 92% of which occur a single time. Around 0.15% of the sample lies in the top ten.

For CDR1 and CDR2, the germline V gene lists SNHLY and FYNNEI. CDR3 length: 12 amino acids, cysteine to phenylalanine. Only the CDR3 region is kept as DNA, spanning 36 bases read in frame from base 1. Trimming takes 6 bases from V and 5 bases from J, and the germline ends sit 10 bases apart. The donors were healthy, HIV-negative adults with no recently reported acute infections or vaccinations. Only Caucasian adults living in Nashville, Tennessee, USA were represented among the donors. CD4+ T cells were enriched by magnetic negative selection, after which naive cells were positively selected on CD45RA and the negative fraction was taken as the memory subset. Blood was collected by leukapheresis, and PBMCs were isolated by Ficoll-Histopaque density gradient centrifugation and then cryopreserved in liquid nitrogen vapor phase. Analytical flow cytometry was used to check the purity and quantity of each magnetically sorted T cell population. Genomic DNA was isolated from every sorted fraction and measured by UV absorbance on a Nanodrop 2000c.

This clonotype was sampled from a man aged 18 to 29 in good health. Sample: naive CD4+ T cells sorted from blood. Taken with the paper, the label for cell subset or site translates to: CD45RA+ positively selected. The sequence joins TRBV2 to TRBJ2-5, and the D gene may be TRBD1, 6 bases matching. Here the CDR3 is given as CASRWQGETQYF. The DNA is TGTGCCAGCAGGTGGCAGGGGGAGACCCAGTACTTC.